This T cell receptor beta chain was observed in a study of cytomegalovirus exposure and HLA in healthy donors. At the level of the study: Approximately 80 million unique TCRs from HLA-typed donors were held in an early data release. Study-level findings and limits: Sequencing likely produced, as an artifact, a cluster of highly shared sequence variants. Associated with HLA alleles at 0.05 false discovery rate in a later analysis were 16,951 TCR beta sequences.

Details on this clone: Its antigen remains unidentified.

V was shortened by 8 bases and J by 2 bases, with 14 bases between the two germline ends. Germline V CDR1 and CDR2: MNHEY, SMNVEV (reference sequence). The CDR3 covers 14 residues. 60 Vbeta and 13 Jbeta primers were used in PCR. Sequencing was performed with immunoSEQ multiplex PCR; in TCRdb, only in-frame clones are kept and a portion is missing. The table has 150,000 to 200,000 clones, over 65% seen once. This chain connects TRBV27 to TRBJ2-3; TRBD1 is a possible D gene (6 bases). This clonotype was obtained from a man aged 35 to 55 in good health and CMV-seropositive. The sequenced material came from PBMCs. The CDR3 sequence is CASCADRTTDTQYF. The DNA of the CDR3 is TGTGCCAGCTGTGCGGACAGAACCACAGATACGCAGTATTTT.